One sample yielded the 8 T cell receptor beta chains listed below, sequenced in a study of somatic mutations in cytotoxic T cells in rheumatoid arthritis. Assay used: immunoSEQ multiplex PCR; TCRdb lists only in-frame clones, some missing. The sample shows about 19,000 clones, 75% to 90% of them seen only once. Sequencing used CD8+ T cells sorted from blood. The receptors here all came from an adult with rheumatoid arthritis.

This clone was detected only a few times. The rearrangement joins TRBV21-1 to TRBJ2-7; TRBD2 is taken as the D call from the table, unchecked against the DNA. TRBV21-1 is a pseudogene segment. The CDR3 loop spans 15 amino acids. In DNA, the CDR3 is TGTGCCAGCACCTGGACTAGCGGGAGGGCCTACGAGCAGTACTTC. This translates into CASTWTSGRAYEQYF.

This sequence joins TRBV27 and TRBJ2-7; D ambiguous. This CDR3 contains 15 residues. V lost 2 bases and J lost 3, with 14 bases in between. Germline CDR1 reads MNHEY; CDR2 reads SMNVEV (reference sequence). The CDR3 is CASSLGRPARYEQYF. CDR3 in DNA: TGTGCCAGCAGTTTAGGCCGGCCAGCCCGCTACGAGCAGTACTTC.

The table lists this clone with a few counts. The chain's CDR3 is CASSSDRRAGELFF. CDR3 sequence (DNA): TGTGCCAGCAGCTCCGATCGGCGGGCCGGGGAGCTGTTTTTT. This chain links TRBV7-3 with TRBJ2-2, with a possible D match to TRBD2 (5 bases). This CDR3 contains 14 residues. The germline gives CDR1 SGHTA, CDR2 FQGTGA. The germline V and J ends were trimmed by 4 bases and 6 bases, with 12 bases remaining between them.

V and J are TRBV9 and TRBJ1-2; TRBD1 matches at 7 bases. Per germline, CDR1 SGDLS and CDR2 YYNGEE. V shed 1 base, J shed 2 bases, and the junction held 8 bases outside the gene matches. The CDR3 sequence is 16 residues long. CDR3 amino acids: CASSVYGDSRNYGYTF. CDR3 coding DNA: TGTGCCAGCAGCGTATACGGGGACAGCCGAAACTATGGCTACACCTTC.

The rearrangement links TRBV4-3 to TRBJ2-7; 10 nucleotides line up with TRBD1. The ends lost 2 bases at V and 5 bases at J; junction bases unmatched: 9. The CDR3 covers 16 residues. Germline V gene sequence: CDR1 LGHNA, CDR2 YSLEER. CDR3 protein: CASSQSAGTGAHEQYF. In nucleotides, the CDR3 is TGCGCCAGCAGCCAAAGCGCCGGGACAGGGGCCCACGAGCAGTACTTC.

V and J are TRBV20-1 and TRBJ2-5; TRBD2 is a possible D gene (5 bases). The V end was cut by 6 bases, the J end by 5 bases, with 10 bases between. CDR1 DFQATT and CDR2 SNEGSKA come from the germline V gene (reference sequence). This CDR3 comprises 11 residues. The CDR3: CSAKEVETQYF. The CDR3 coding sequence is TGCAGTGCCAAGGAGGTGGAGACCCAGTACTTC.

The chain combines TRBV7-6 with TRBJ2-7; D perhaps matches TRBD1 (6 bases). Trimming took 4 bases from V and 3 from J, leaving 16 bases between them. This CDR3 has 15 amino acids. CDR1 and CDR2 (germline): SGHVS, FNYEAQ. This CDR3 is CASSSLGGQIYEQYF. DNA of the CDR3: TGTGCCAGCAGCTCCCTTGGTGGACAGATCTACGAGCAGTACTTC.

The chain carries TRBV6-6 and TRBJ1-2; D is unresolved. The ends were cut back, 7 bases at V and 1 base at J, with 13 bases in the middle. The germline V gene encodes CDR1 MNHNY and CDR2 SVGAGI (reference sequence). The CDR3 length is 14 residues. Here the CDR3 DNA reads TGTGCCAGCACCGGTAGCGGGAGTAACTATGGCTACACCTTC. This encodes CASTGSGSNYGYTF.